Listed here are 5 T cell receptor beta chains from one sample, sequenced in a study of T cells in Graves' hyperthyroidism and ophthalmopathy. The investigators amplified TCR beta CDR3 regions from RNA transcripts. HTBI primers were employed in a first-round RT-PCR of the TCR CDR3. TCRdb re-derived calls from the multiplex PCR reads in MiXCR, one entry per CDR3 protein. Among under 250,000 distinct CDR3 sequences listed, approximately 25% were seen once. Sequencing input: blood. These receptors were collected from a woman in her thirties or forties with Graves' ophthalmopathy.

A note on this clonotype: Given a much more abundant clone one base away, this may be a read error. The rearrangement joins TRBV4-1 to TRBJ1-1, with D possibly being TRBD1 (5 bases). Germline V gene sequence: CDR1 MGHRA, CDR2 YSYEKL. The CDR3 runs to 15 residues. The CDR3 nucleotides are TGCGGCAGCAGCCGGAGGGTGGGAGGGGACACTGAAGCTTTCTTT. This translates into CGSSRRVGGDTEAFF.

In its sample, this clonotype was seen many times. This may be a read error: a much more frequent sequence differs by one nucleotide. V is TRBV28 and J is TRBJ1-2; D perhaps matches TRBD1 (5 bases). This CDR3 is built from 15 residues. Germline loops: CDR1 MDHEN, CDR2 SYDVKM. CDR3 protein: CASRRGRALPYGCTF. CDR3 DNA sequence: TGTGCCAGCAGGAGGGGCAGGGCCCTCCCCTATGGCTGCACCTTC.

The CDR3 region is CASSEWDRGVYEQYF. The DNA for the CDR3 is TGTGCCAGCAGTGAATGGGACAGGGGCGTTTACGAGCAGTACTTC. This chain uses TRBV6-1 with TRBJ2-7, with 10 positions matching TRBD1. This CDR3 is 15 amino acids long. Germline V gives CDR1 MNHNS, CDR2 SASEGT. Trimming took 2 bases from V and 4 from J; bases not matched to a gene: 5.

This clonotype was seen ten or more times. The rearrangement joins TRBV5-5 to TRBJ2-7; D gene uncertain. The germline V gene encodes CDR1 SGHKS and CDR2 YYEKEE (reference sequence). This CDR3 contains 12 residues. The V end was cut by 1 base, the J end by 6 bases, with 8 bases between. CDR3: CASSLSQVEQYF. The CDR3, as DNA: TGTGCCAGCAGCTTGAGTCAGGTCGAGCAGTACTTC.

There are many counts of this clonotype. The chain joins TRBV20-1 to TRBJ2-7; 7 bases are shared with TRBD1. Unmatched junction bases numbered 11, after V lost 1 base and J lost 5 bases. Germline V gives CDR1 DFQATT, CDR2 SNEGSKA (reference sequence). The CDR3 runs 15 residues. CDR3: CSARGPYRGMDEQYF. In DNA, the CDR3 is TGCAGTGCTAGAGGTCCCTACAGGGGTATGGACGAGCAGTACTTC.